This TCR beta chain was sequenced during a study of regulatory T cells in long-lasting Graves disease. The authors built TCR beta libraries using iRepertoire HTBI primers and Arm-PCR of CDR3 regions. Each CDR3 protein is one row after TCRdb ran MiXCR on the multiplex PCR reads. The sample shows hundreds of thousands of distinct CDR3 sequences, about 16% of them seen only once. The V end lost 5 bases, the J end lost 3 bases, and 14 bases lay between the germline ends. This CDR3 contains 14 residues. CDR1 and CDR2 (germline): SGHVS, FNYEAQ. This clonotype was seen many times. Indicated time point: newly diagnosed GD, antithyroid drugs for less than 3 months. RNA extracted from PBMCs served as the sequencing template. In addition, the sample was reused for a study of T cells in Graves' hyperthyroidism and ophthalmopathy. That paper states: Through a model of 13 V-J features, ophthalmopathy was separated from stable hyperthyroidism.

The chain recombines TRBV7-6 with TRBJ2-7; D perhaps matches TRBD1 (5 bases). The specimen was peripheral blood mononuclear cells (PBMCs), collected at new diagnosis, from a patient treated with antithyroid drugs. This clonotype originated in a woman in her twenties or thirties with Graves disease. The CDR3 is CASSPQTDIYEQYF. CDR3 bases: TGTGCCAGCAGCCCCCAGACGGACATCTACGAGCAGTACTTC.